These 4 T cell receptor beta chains share one sample of origin, sequenced in a study of human T cells and chemical hapten exposure. Each CDR3 protein is one row after TCRdb ran MiXCR on the RACE reads. The sample has approximately 260,000 distinct CDR3 sequences, roughly 8% seen once. Time point specified: pre-sensitization, week 0. Treatment reported: therapeutic diphenylcyclopropenone sensitization with weekly scalp DPC. This specimen consisted of whole blood, obtained in connection with sensitization to the hapten diphenylcyclopropenone (DPC). These receptors all come from a man younger than 35 with alopecia areata. Some clones in this sample may be carry-over from other donors' samples.

The rearrangement uses TRBV3-1 and TRBJ1-2; unclear D gene. This CDR3 is built from 14 residues. Germline-derived CDR1 and CDR2 are LGHDT and YNNKEL (reference sequence). Trimming removed 0 bases from V and 4 bases from J, with 9 bases in between. The CDR3 nucleotides are TGTGCCAGCAGCCAAGAAGTCCGGAGCTATGGCTACACCTTC. Amino acids: CASSQEVRSYGYTF. The full variable domain, completed using reference TRBV3-1 and TRBJ1-2, is DTAVSQTPKYLVTQMGNDKSIKCEQNLGHDTMYWYKQDSKKFLKIMFSYNNKELIINETVPNRFSPKSPDKAHLNLHINSLELGDSAVYFCASSQEVRSYGYTFGSGTRLTVV.

This clonotype appeared a few times. The gene calls are TRBV10-3 and TRBJ1-2, with 7 nucleotides matching TRBD1. After removal of 2 bases from V and 4 bases from J, the junction contained 7 bases not matched to a gene. CDR1 and CDR2 from the germline V gene are ENHRY and SYGVKD. The CDR3 sequence is 15 residues long. In nucleotides, the CDR3 is TGTGCCATCAGTGAGGGGGACAGACCGACCTATGGCTACACCTTC. This codes for CAISEGDRPTYGYTF.

Ten or more counts support this clonotype. The V call is TRBV5-6, the J call TRBJ2-1; no firm D call. With 1 base removed from V and 8 bases from J, the gap between germline ends came to 4 bases. CDR3 length equals 11 residues. Per germline, CDR1 SGHDT and CDR2 YYEEEE. CDR3 sequence (DNA): TGTGCCAGCAGCTTGATGGATGAGCAGTTCTTC. This sequence encodes CASSLMDEQFF.

This clonotype was seen at least ten times. This chain uses TRBV27 with TRBJ1-1; a possible D gene is TRBD1 (5 bases). CDR3 length: 14 residues. V gave up 2 bases and J gave up 4 bases, with 11 bases separating them. Looked up from germline, CDR1 is MNHEY and CDR2 is SMNVEV (reference sequence). The CDR3 bases are TGTGCCAGCAGTTTAGGCAGGGTCGGCACTGAAGCTTTCTTT. It codes for CASSLGRVGTEAFF.